This T cell receptor beta chain was identified in a study of PD-L1 blockade in urothelial cancer. Study at large: Analyses were performed on blood at 3 weeks after treatment start (the second dose) and at 6 weeks. Findings and limits, study-wide: Lower pretreatment blood TCR clonality, under the median, predicted better survival, researchers reported.

Sample time point: pretreatment peripheral blood. Germline CDR1 and CDR2: SNHLY and FYNNEI. This CDR3 region has 15 residues. Trimming pared 8 bases from V and 0 bases from J, leaving 16 bases between. This clone was recorded only once. Antigen unknown. Assay: immunoSEQ multiplex PCR; the TCRdb copy retains only in-frame clones and omits some. The sample gives 60,000 to 70,000 clones, roughly four fifths of which show up once; about 1.6% is in the top ten. The receptor's source is a man in his 70s with urothelial cancer. V and J are TRBV2 and TRBJ1-1; D is perhaps TRBD1 (6 bases). The sequenced sample was PBMCs, obtained around atezolizumab (anti-PD-L1) treatment. The CDR3 DNA sequence: TGTGCCAGCCCGAGGGGGGGTCTCCTGAACACTGAAGCTTTCTTT. This encodes CASPRGGLLNTEAFF.